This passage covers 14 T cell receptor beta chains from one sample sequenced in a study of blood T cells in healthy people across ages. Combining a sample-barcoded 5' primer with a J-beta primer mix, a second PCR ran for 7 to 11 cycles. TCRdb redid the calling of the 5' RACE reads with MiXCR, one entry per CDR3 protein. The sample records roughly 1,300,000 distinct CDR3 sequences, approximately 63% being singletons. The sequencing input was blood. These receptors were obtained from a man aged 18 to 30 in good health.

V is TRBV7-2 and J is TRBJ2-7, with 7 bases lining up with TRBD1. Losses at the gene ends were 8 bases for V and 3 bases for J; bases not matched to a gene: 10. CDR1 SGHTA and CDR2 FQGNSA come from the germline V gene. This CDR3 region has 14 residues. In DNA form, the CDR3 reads TGTGCCAGCCACAGGGGTCAGATAAGCTACGAGCAGTACTTC. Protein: CASHRGQISYEQYF.

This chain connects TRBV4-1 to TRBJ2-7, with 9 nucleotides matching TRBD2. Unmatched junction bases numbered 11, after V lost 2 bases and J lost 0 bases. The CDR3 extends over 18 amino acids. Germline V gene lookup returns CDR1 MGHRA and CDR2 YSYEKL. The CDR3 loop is CASSQLPSGTILSYEQYF. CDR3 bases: TGCGCCAGCAGCCAACTTCCTAGCGGGACCATCCTCTCCTACGAGCAGTACTTC.

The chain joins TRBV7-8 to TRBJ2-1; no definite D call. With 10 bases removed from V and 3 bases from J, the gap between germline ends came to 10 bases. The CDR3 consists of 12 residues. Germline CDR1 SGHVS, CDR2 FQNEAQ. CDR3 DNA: TGTGCCACAGATTGGGACTACAATGAGCAGTTCTTC. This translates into CATDWDYNEQFF.

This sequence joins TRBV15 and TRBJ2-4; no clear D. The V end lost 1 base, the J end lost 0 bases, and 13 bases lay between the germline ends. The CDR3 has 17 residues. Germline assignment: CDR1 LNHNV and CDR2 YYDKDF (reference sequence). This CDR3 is CATSRVLGPIAKNIQYF. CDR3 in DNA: TGTGCCACCAGCAGAGTGTTAGGGCCTATAGCCAAAAACATTCAGTACTTC. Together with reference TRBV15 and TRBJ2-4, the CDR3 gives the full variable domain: DAMVIQNPRYQVTQFGKPVTLSCSQTLNHNVMYWYQQKSSQAPKLLFHYYDKDFNNEADTPDNFQSRRPNTSFCFLDIRSPGLGDTAMYLCATSRVLGPIAKNIQYFGAGTRLSVL.

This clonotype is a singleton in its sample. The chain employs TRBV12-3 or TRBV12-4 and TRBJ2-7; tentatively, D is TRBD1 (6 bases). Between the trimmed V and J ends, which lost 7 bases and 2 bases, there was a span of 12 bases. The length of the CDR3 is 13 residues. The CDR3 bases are TGTGCCAGCACCAACCGGGACACCTACGAGCAGTACTTC. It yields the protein CASTNRDTYEQYF.

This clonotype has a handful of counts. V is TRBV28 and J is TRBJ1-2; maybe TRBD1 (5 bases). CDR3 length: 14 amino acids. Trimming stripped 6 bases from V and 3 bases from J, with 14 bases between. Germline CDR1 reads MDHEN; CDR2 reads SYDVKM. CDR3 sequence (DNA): TGTGCCAGCAGCCTAGGACATACGGACTATGGCTACACCTTC. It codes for CASSLGHTDYGYTF.

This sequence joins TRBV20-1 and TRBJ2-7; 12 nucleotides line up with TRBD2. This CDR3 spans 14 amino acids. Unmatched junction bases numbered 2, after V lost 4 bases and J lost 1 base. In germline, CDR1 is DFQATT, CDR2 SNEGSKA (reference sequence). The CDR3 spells CSATTSGRSYEQYF. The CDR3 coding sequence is TGCAGTGCTACTACTAGCGGGAGGTCCTACGAGCAGTACTTC.

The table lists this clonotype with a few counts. DNA for the CDR3: TGCGCCAGCATCGTGGCGGGAGGTGACAATGAGCAGTTCTTC. Its protein product is CASIVAGGDNEQFF. This rearrangement joins TRBV10-2 to TRBJ2-1, with 8 nucleotides matching TRBD2. CDR3 size: 14 residues. Looked up from germline, CDR1 is WSHSY and CDR2 is SAAADI. The ends lost 7 bases at V and 5 bases at J; junction bases unmatched: 7.

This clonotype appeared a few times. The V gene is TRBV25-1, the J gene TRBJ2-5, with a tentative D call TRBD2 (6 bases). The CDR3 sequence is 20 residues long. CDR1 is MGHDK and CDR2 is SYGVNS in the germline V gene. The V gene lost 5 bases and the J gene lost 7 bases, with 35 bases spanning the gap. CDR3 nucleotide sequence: TGTGCCAGCAGTAGCTCCCTGGGCGGGGAGACAGTCTTCCATTCAGTGACCCAGTACTTC. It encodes CASSSSLGGETVFHSVTQYF.

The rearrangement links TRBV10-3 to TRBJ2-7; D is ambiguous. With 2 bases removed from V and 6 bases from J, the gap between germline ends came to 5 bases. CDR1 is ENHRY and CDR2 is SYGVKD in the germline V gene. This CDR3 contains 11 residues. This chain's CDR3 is CAISEPSEQYF. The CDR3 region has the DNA TGTGCCATCAGTGAGCCCTCCGAGCAGTACTTC.

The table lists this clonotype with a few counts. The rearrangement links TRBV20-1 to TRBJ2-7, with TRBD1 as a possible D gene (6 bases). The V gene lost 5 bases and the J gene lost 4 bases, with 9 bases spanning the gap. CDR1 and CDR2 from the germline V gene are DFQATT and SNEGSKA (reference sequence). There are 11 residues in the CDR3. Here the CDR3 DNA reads TGCAGTGCTTACACAGGGTACGAGCAGTACTTC. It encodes CSAYTGYEQYF.

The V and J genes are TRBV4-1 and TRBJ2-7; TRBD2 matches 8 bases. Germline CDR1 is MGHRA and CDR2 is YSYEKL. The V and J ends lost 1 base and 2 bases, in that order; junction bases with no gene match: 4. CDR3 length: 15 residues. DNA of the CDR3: TGCGCCAGCAGCCAAGGGCCGGGACTAGCCTACGAGCAGTACTTC. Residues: CASSQGPGLAYEQYF.

The CDR3 nucleotides are TGCGCCAGCAGCCAAGATAACGACCTATACAATGAGCAGTTCTTC. This sequence encodes CASSQDNDLYNEQFF. V gene TRBV4-1 combines with J gene TRBJ2-1; unclear D gene. V was trimmed by 0 bases and J by 4 bases, leaving 10 bases between them. Germline V gene data show CDR1 as MGHRA and CDR2 as YSYEKL. CDR3 size: 15 residues.

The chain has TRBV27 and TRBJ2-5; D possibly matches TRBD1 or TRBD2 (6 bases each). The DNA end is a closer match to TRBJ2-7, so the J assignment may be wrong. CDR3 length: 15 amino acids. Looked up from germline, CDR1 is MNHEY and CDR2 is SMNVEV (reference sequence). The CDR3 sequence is CASGSFRRGKSEQYF. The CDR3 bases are TGTGCCAGCGGTAGTTTTAGGAGGGGGAAATCCGAGCAGTACTTC.